This T cell receptor beta chain was retrieved from a study of T cell changes during pregnancy in multiple sclerosis. Profiled with immunoSEQ multiplex PCR; TCRdb holds only in-frame clones, not every one. The table lists 68,000 or so clones, approximately 90% of them singletons. The input for sequencing was peripheral blood, taken in the second trimester of pregnancy. This clonotype originated in a female donor in good health, enrolled as a control in a pregnancy study.

This chain's CDR3 is CASSFGAITNEQFF. CDR3 nucleotide sequence: TGTGCCAGCAGTTTTGGGGCGATCACGAATGAGCAGTTCTTC. The chain couples TRBV28 to TRBJ2-1; possible D gene TRBD1, 5 bases. The CDR3 loop spans 14 amino acids. Germline assignment: CDR1 MDHEN and CDR2 SYDVKM. V was trimmed by 3 bases and J by 7 bases, leaving 13 bases between them.